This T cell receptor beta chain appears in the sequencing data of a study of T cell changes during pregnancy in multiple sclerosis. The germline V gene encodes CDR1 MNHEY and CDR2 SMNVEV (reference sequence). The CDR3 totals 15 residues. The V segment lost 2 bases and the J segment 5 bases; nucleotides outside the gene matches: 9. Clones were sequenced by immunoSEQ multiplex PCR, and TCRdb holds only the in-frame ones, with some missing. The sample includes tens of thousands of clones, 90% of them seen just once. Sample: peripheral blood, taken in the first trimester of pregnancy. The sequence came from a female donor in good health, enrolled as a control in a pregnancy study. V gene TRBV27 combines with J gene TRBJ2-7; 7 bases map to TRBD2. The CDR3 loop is CASSLGGGPGNEQYF. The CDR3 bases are TGTGCCAGCAGTTTAGGGGGAGGGCCGGGGAACGAGCAGTACTTC.